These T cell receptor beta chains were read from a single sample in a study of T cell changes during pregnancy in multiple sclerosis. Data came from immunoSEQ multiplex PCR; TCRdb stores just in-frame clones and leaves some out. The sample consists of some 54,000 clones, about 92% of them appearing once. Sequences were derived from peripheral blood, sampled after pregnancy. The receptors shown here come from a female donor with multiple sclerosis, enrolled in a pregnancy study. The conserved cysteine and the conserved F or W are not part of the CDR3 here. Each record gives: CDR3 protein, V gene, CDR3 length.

cdr3_aa: ASSSRDSLYEKLF
v_call: TRBV7-9
cdr3_length: 13

cdr3_aa: ASSLWDFNEQF
v_call: TRBV28
cdr3_length: 11

cdr3_aa: ASSPRGRGTDTQY
v_call: TRBV6-5
cdr3_length: 13

cdr3_aa: ASSPPGAAPHEQY
v_call: TRBV7-2
cdr3_length: 13

cdr3_aa: ASSPGRGGVTEAF
v_call: TRBV18
cdr3_length: 13

cdr3_aa: ASSQDFRGNTEAF
v_call: TRBV4-3
cdr3_length: 13

cdr3_aa: ASRRKEQGWYEQY
v_call: TRBV19
cdr3_length: 13

cdr3_aa: ASSLPGTYEQY
v_call: TRBV13
cdr3_length: 11

cdr3_aa: ASSMTGLNSNQPQH
v_call: TRBV19
cdr3_length: 14

cdr3_aa: ASSLRAGLDEQF
v_call: TRBV27
cdr3_length: 12

cdr3_aa: SSRVANTEAF
v_call: TRBV29-1
cdr3_length: 10

cdr3_aa: ASTSGGTSTDTQY
v_call: TRBV6-6
cdr3_length: 13

cdr3_aa: ASRGTPQANTEAF
v_call: TRBV7-9
cdr3_length: 13

cdr3_aa: ASSQADRTSGGLGDKNIQY
v_call: TRBV4-2
cdr3_length: 19

cdr3_aa: ASSSGVRGGLAGEFDNEQF
v_call: TRBV7-8
cdr3_length: 19

cdr3_aa: ASSKETTGGRH
v_call: TRBV21-1
cdr3_length: 11

cdr3_aa: ASSFPGSNEKLF
v_call: TRBV7-8
cdr3_length: 12

cdr3_aa: ASSRQHRDVTTGELF
v_call: TRBV27
cdr3_length: 15

cdr3_aa: ASSLWGQGAVEQF
v_call: TRBV5-5
cdr3_length: 13

cdr3_aa: ASSRRQGYYEQY
v_call: TRBV7-9
cdr3_length: 12

cdr3_aa: ASSQEDRKNIQY
v_call: TRBV4-1
cdr3_length: 12

cdr3_aa: ASSPRQNLSTDTQY
v_call: TRBV18
cdr3_length: 14

cdr3_aa: ASQGLAGNYEQY
v_call: TRBV6-1
cdr3_length: 12

cdr3_aa: SVAPTSLAAGELF
v_call: TRBV29-1
cdr3_length: 13

cdr3_aa: ASRASRLAQETQY
v_call: TRBV28
cdr3_length: 13

cdr3_aa: ASSPKAGRGDTQY
v_call: TRBV5-4
cdr3_length: 13

cdr3_aa: ASSQDRDTRTSGKFGELF
v_call: TRBV4-2
cdr3_length: 18

cdr3_aa: ASRSGLEGPNEQF
v_call: TRBV11-3
cdr3_length: 13

cdr3_aa: ASSLDGGHYYGYT
v_call: TRBV11-2
cdr3_length: 13

cdr3_aa: ASSPSNILTGLFEKLF
v_call: TRBV18
cdr3_length: 16

cdr3_aa: ASSSVASYEQY
v_call: TRBV28
cdr3_length: 11

cdr3_aa: ASSLLAGSYEQY
v_call: TRBV4-1
cdr3_length: 12

cdr3_aa: ASSPPRGRNTEAF
v_call: TRBV6-5
cdr3_length: 13

cdr3_aa: ASSRTGSTSEQY
v_call: TRBV28
cdr3_length: 12

cdr3_aa: AWTPNIGSGRALRNEQF
v_call: TRBV30
cdr3_length: 17

cdr3_aa: ASGTSGRAVTQY
v_call: TRBV7-9
cdr3_length: 12

cdr3_aa: ATSGAVNYGYT
v_call: TRBV15
cdr3_length: 11

cdr3_aa: ARTSGAKHEQF
v_call: TRBV30
cdr3_length: 11

cdr3_aa: AGHRGNTEAF
v_call: TRBV2
cdr3_length: 10

cdr3_aa: ASSDVAGTSNEQF
v_call: TRBV6-4
cdr3_length: 13

cdr3_aa: ASSLFRNTEAF
v_call: TRBV27
cdr3_length: 11

cdr3_aa: ASSDNWAREETQY
v_call: TRBV6-1
cdr3_length: 13

cdr3_aa: ASSQFLSPGQGYEQF
v_call: TRBV4-2
cdr3_length: 15

cdr3_aa: ASSPPGQGNEKLF
v_call: TRBV18
cdr3_length: 13

cdr3_aa: ASSLGQNTEAF
v_call: TRBV7-2
cdr3_length: 11

cdr3_aa: ASSRYGGVTTEAF
v_call: TRBV6-1
cdr3_length: 13

cdr3_aa: ASSDAGQGNTGELF
v_call: TRBV6-4
cdr3_length: 14

cdr3_aa: ASSLRVQGYNEQF
v_call: TRBV7-9
cdr3_length: 13

cdr3_aa: ASGRTGGDEKLF
v_call: TRBV28
cdr3_length: 12

cdr3_aa: ASSSGLAVSSYNEQF
v_call: TRBV5-1
cdr3_length: 15

cdr3_aa: ASSRGPNQPQH
v_call: TRBV4-1
cdr3_length: 11

cdr3_aa: ASGLAESTDTQY
v_call: TRBV25-1
cdr3_length: 12

cdr3_aa: ASSSVPGSYEQY
v_call: TRBV5-4
cdr3_length: 12

cdr3_aa: ASSSSGWGQY
v_call: TRBV7-9
cdr3_length: 10

cdr3_aa: AWQGASGSSGELF
v_call: TRBV30
cdr3_length: 13

cdr3_aa: ASSNRTGLFYGYT
v_call: TRBV9
cdr3_length: 13

cdr3_aa: ASSLGTGTYNEQF
v_call: TRBV11-2
cdr3_length: 13

cdr3_aa: ASSEEGRLTLGSYEQY
v_call: TRBV6-1
cdr3_length: 16

cdr3_aa: AWKGGLVSSYEQY
v_call: TRBV30
cdr3_length: 13

cdr3_aa: ASSSSTGTSGRPLGIEQY
v_call: TRBV13
cdr3_length: 18